This TCR beta chain was sequenced for a study of identical twins. Study-level points and caveats: A partial confounding effect on zero-insertion analyses could come from invariant MAIT and iNKT cells. A lower insertion count was a feature of abundant cord blood beta clonotypes, with no such feature in memory repertoires.

Trimming pared 6 bases from V and 5 bases from J, leaving 13 bases between. CDR3 length: 13 residues. Per germline, CDR1 MNHNY and CDR2 SVGAGI (reference sequence). Turning to this clonotype: Its antigen is undetermined.

The cDNA had a unique molecular identifier and a template-switch universal primer site. In TCRdb, the 5' RACE reads were re-called with MiXCR into one record per CDR3 protein. Found here are about 660,000 distinct CDR3 sequences, 8.5% to 9.5% of them singletons; the top ten hold 0.75% to 1%. The sample was also reused in another study, on yellow fever vaccine responses in identical twins. Turning to that study: Convergence reportedly seemed to mark part of the twins' vaccine T cell response, with personalization marking the rest.

The receptor was derived from a woman younger than 35 in good health. The sequenced sample consisted of PBMCs. The chain couples TRBV6-6 to TRBJ2-5; D may be TRBD1 (5 bases). CDR3 nucleotides: TGTGCCAGCAGCAGACAGTTTCGGGAGACCCAGTACTTC. This translates into CASSRQFRETQYF.